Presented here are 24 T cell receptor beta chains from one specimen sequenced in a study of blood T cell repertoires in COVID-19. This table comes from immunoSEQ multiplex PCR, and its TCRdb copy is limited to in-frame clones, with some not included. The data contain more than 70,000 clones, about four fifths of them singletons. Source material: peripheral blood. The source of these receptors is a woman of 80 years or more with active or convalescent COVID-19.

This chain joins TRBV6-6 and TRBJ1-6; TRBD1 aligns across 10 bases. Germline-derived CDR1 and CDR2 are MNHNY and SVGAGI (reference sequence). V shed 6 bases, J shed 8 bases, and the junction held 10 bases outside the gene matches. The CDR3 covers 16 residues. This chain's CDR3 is CASRPWWDRGDSPLHF. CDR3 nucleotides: TGTGCCAGCAGGCCCTGGTGGGACAGGGGTGATTCACCCCTCCACTTT.

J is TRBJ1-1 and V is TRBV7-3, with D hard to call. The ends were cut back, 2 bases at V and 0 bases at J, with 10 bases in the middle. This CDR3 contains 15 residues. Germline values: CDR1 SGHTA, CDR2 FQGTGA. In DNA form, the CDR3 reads TGTGCCAGCAGCTTAGCGGGGAATCTGAACACTGAAGCTTTCTTT. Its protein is CASSLAGNLNTEAFF.

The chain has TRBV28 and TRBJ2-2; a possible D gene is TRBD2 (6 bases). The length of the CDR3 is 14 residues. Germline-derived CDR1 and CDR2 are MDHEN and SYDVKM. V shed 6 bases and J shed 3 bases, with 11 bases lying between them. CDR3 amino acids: CASRRGYDTGELFF. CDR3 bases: TGTGCCAGCAGACGGGGGTATGACACCGGGGAGCTGTTTTTT.

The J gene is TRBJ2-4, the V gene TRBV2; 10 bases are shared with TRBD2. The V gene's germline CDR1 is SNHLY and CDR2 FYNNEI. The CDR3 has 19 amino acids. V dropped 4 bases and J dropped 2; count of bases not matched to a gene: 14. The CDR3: CASSVMWSSGSISKNIQYF. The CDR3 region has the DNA TGTGCCAGCAGTGTTATGTGGTCTAGCGGGAGCATATCCAAAAACATTCAGTACTTC.

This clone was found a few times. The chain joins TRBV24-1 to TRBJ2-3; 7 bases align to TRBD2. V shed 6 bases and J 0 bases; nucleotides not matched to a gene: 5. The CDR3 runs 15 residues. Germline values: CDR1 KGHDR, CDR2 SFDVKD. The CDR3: CATSRAGDSTDTQYF. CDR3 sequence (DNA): TGTGCCACCAGTCGGGCGGGGGACAGCACAGATACGCAGTATTTT.

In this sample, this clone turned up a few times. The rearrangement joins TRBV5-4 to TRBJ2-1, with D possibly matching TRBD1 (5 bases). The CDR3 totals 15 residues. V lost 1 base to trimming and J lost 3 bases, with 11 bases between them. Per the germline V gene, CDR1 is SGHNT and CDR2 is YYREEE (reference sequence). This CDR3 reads CASSLQGGGYNEQFF. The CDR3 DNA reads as TGTGCCAGCAGCTTGCAGGGCGGCGGCTACAATGAGCAGTTCTTC.

CDR3 amino acids: CASSRDFNEQFF. The CDR3 DNA sequence: TGTGCCAGCAGCCGGGACTTTAATGAGCAGTTCTTC. The chain is built from TRBV6-5 and TRBJ2-1, with a weak D call TRBD2 (6 bases). The CDR3 covers 12 residues. In germline, CDR1 is MNHEY, CDR2 SVGAGI. The ends were cut back, 6 bases at V and 7 bases at J, with 10 bases in the middle.

The CDR3 sequence: CASSGTGVSEKLFF. CDR3 nucleotide sequence: TGTGCCAGCAGTGGGACAGGGGTCTCCGAAAAACTGTTTTTT. The chain links TRBV2 to TRBJ1-4, with 9 bases lining up with TRBD1. Trimming took 4 bases from V and 8 from J; bases not matched to a gene: 5. This CDR3 is built from 14 residues. Germline loops: CDR1 SNHLY, CDR2 FYNNEI.

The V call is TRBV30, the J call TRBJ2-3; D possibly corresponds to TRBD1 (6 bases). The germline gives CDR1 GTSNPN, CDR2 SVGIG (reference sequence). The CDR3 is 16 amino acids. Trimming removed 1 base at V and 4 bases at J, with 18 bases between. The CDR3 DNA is TGTGCCTGGAGTGACAAAGGCAGGGGATTGCCAGATACGCAGTATTTT. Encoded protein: CAWSDKGRGLPDTQYF. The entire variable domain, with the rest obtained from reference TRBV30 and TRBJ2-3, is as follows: SQTIHQWPATLVQPVGSPLSLECTVEGTSNPNLYWYRQAAGRGLQLLFYSVGIGQISSEVPQNLSASRPQDRQFILSSKKLLLSDSGFYLCAWSDKGRGLPDTQYFGPGTRLTVL.

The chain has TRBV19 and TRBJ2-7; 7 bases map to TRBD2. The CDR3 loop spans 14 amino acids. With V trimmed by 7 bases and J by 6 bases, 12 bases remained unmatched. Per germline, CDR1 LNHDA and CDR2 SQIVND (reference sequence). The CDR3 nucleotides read TGTGCCAGTAACCCAGTGGGGGGGATCGGCGAGCAGTACTTC. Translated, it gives CASNPVGGIGEQYF.

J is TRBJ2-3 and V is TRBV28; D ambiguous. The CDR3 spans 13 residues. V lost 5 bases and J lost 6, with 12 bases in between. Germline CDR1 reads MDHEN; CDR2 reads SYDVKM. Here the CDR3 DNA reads TGTGCCAGCAGTCTGCCCCACGGGGATACGCAGTATTTT. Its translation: CASSLPHGDTQYF.

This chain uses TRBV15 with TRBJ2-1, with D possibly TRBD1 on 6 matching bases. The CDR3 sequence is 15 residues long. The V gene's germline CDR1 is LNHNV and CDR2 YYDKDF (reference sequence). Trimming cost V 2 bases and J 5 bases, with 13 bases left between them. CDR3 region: CATSRTGTFHNEQFF. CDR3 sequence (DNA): TGTGCCACCAGCAGAACCGGGACATTTCACAATGAGCAGTTCTTC.

Here the CDR3 DNA reads TGTGCCAGTAGTATTGTACTCGGGGGTACGGGCTACACCTTC. It encodes CASSIVLGGTGYTF. The chain has TRBV19 and TRBJ1-2; D may be TRBD1 (5 bases). There are 14 residues in the CDR3. Between the trimmed V and J ends, which lost 3 bases and 8 bases, there was a span of 16 bases. From germline, CDR1 is LNHDA and CDR2 SQIVND (reference sequence).

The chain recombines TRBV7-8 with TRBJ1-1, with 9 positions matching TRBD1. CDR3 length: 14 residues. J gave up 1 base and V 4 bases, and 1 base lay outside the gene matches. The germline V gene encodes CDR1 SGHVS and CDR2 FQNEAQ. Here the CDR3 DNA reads TGTGCCAGCAGCTCGGGACAGGGGAACACTGAAGCTTTCTTT. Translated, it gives CASSSGQGNTEAFF.

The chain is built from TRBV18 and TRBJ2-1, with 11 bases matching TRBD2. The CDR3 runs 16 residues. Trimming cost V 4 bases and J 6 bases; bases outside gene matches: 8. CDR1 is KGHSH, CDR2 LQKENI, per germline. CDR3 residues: CASSLELAGVLNEQFF. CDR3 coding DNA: TGTGCCAGCTCACTAGAACTAGCGGGAGTTCTCAATGAGCAGTTCTTC.

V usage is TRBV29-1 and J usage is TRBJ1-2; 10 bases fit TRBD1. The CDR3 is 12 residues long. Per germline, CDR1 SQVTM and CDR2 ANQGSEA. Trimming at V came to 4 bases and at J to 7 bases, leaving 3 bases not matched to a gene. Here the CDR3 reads CSVARTGGGYTF. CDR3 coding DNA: TGCAGCGTTGCGCGGACAGGGGGTGGCTACACCTTC. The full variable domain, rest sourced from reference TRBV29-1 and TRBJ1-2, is SAVISQKPSRDICQRGTSLTIQCQVDSQVTMMFWYRQQPGQSLTLIATANQGSEATYESGFVIDKFPISRPNLTFSTLTVSNMSPEDSSIYLCSVARTGGGYTFGSGTRLTVV.

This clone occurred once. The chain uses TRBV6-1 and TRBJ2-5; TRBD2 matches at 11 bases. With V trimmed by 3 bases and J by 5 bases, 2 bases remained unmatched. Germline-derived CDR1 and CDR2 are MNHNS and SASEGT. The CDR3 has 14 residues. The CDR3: CASSESSGGETQYF. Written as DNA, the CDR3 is TGTGCCAGCAGTGAGTCTAGCGGGGGGGAGACCCAGTACTTC.

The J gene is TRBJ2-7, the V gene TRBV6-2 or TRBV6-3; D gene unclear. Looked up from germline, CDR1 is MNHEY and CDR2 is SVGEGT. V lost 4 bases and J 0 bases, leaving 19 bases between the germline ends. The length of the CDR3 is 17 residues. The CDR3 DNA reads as TGTGCCAGCAGTTTGAGTCCGAGGAGTTTTTACTCCTACGAGCAGTACTTC. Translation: CASSLSPRSFYSYEQYF.

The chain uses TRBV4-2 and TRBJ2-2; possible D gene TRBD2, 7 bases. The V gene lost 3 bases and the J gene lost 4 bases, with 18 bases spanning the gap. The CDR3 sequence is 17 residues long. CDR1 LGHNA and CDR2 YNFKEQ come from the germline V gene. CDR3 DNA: TGTGCCAGCAGCCAGTCGGGGGCGGGGGTTGGCACCGGGGAGCTGTTTTTT. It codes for CASSQSGAGVGTGELFF.

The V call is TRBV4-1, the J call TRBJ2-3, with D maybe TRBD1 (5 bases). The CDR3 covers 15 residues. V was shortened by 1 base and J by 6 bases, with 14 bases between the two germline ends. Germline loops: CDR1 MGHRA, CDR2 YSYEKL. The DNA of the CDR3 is TGCGCCAGCAGCCAAGCTGAAAGGGGCTGGGATACGCAGTATTTT. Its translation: CASSQAERGWDTQYF.

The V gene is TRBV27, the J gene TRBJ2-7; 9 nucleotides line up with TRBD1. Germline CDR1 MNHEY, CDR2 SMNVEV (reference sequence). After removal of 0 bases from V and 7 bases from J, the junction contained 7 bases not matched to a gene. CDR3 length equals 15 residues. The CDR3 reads CASSLSYRGQWEQYF. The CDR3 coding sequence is TGTGCCAGCAGTTTATCCTACAGGGGGCAGTGGGAGCAGTACTTC.

The CDR3 here is CSVLYLKDRGRGYTF. Here the CDR3 DNA reads TGCAGCGTCCTTTACCTCAAGGACAGGGGGCGAGGCTACACCTTC. The rearrangement joins TRBV29-1 to TRBJ1-2, with TRBD1 matching 11 bases. Germline values: CDR1 SQVTM, CDR2 ANQGSEA. The CDR3 has 15 residues. V trimming: 6 bases; J trimming: 8 bases; junction bases outside the gene matches: 14. The full variable domain, its missing parts supplied by reference TRBV29-1 and TRBJ1-2, is SAVISQKPSRDICQRGTSLTIQCQVDSQVTMMFWYRQQPGQSLTLIATANQGSEATYESGFVIDKFPISRPNLTFSTLTVSNMSPEDSSIYLCSVLYLKDRGRGYTFGSGTRLTVV.

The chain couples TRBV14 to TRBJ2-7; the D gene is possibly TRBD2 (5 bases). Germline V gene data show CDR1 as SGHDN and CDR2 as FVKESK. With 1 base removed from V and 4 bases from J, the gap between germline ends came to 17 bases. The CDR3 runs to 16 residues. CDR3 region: CASSQALPGREYEQYF. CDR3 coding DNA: TGTGCCAGCAGCCAAGCTCTGCCGGGGAGAGAATACGAGCAGTACTTC.

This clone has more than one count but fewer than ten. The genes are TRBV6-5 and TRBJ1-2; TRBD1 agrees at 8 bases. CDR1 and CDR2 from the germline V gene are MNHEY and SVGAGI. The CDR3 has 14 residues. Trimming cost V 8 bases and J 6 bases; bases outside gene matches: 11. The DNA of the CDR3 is TGTGCCAGCGGTCGAGGACAGGGTTGGGATGGCTACACCTTC. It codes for CASGRGQGWDGYTF.